This T cell receptor beta chain was recovered during a study of blood T cell repertoires in COVID-19. Across the study: COVID-19 samples, acute and convalescent, were from the United States, Italy and Spain. The cDNA or gDNA used as material had been derived from T cells, B-cell-depleted T cells, or PBMCs.

This CDR3 region has 15 residues. The germline V gene has CDR1 SGDLS and CDR2 YYNGEE. Unmatched junction bases numbered 10, after V lost 3 bases and J lost 5 bases. Original handling: Scientists estimated how many nucleated cells there were by amplifying reference gene primers. TCRdb's copy holds only in-frame clones and misses some; the assay was immunoSEQ multiplex PCR. The V and J calls and the clone size are those of that table, but D and trimming were determined from the DNA. Found here are fewer than 120,000 clones, over 75% of them singletons; the top ten hold around 16%. The TCR originated in a woman older than 75 with active or convalescent COVID-19. The chain recombines TRBV9 with TRBJ2-5; 7 bases match TRBD1. Sequenced: peripheral blood. The CDR3 nucleotides are TGTGCCAGCAGCGCCGGACAGGCCCTTGGGGAGACCCAGTACTTC. It yields the protein CASSAGQALGETQYF. Combining the CDR3 with reference TRBV9 and TRBJ2-5 gives the whole variable domain DSGVTQTPKHLITATGQRVTLRCSPRSGDLSVYWYQQSLDQGLQFLIQYYNGEERAKGNILERFSAQQFPDLHSELNLSSLELGDSALYFCASSAGQALGETQYFGPGTRLLVL.